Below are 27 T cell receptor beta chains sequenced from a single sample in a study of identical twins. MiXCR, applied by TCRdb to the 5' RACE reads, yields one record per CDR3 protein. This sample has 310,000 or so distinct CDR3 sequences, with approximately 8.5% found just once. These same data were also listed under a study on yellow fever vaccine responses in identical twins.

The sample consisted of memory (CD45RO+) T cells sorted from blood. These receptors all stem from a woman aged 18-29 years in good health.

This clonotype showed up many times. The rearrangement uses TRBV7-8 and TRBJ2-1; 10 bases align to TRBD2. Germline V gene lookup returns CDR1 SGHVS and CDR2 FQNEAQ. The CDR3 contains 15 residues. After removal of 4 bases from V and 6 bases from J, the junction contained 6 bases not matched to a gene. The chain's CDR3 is CASSSGLATSNEQFF. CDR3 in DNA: TGTGCCAGCAGCTCGGGACTAGCGACGTCCAATGAGCAGTTCTTC.

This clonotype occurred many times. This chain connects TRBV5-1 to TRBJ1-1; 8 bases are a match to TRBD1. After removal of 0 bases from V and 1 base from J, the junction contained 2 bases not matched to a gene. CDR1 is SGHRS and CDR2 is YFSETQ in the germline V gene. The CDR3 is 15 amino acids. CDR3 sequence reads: CASSLEGQENTEAFF. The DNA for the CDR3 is TGCGCCAGCAGCTTGGAGGGACAGGAGAACACTGAAGCTTTCTTT.

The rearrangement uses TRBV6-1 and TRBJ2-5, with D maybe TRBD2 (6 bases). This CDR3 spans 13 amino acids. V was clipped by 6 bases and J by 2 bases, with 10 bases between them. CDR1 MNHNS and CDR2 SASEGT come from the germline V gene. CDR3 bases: TGTGCCAGCAGCCCCGGGGGACAAGAGACCCAGTACTTC. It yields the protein CASSPGGQETQYF.

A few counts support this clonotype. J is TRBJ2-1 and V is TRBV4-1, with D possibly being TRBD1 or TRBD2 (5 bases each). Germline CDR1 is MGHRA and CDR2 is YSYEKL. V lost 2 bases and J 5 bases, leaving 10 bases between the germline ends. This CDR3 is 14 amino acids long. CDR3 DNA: TGCGCCAGCAGCCAAACGGGACGGAACAATGAGCAGTTCTTC. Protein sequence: CASSQTGRNNEQFF.

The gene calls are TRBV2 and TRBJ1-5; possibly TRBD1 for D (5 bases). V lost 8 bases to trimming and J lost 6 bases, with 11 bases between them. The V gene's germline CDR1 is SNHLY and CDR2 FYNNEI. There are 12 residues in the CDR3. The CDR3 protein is CASEGQGQPQHF. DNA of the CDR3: TGTGCCAGCGAGGGTCAGGGTCAGCCCCAGCATTTT.

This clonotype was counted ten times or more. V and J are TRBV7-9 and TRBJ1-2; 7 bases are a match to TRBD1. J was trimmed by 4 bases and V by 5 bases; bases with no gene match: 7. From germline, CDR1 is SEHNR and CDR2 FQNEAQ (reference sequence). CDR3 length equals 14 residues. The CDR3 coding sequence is TGTGCCAGCAGCCGAGGAGGGGGCAGCTATGGCTACACCTTC. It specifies CASSRGGGSYGYTF.

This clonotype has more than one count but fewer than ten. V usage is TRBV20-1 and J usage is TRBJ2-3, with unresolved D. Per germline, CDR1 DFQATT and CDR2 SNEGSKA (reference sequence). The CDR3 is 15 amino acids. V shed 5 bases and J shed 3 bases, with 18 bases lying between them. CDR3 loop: CSAPRPPPLTDTQYF. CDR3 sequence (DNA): TGCAGTGCTCCCCGACCGCCGCCCCTTACAGATACGCAGTATTTT.

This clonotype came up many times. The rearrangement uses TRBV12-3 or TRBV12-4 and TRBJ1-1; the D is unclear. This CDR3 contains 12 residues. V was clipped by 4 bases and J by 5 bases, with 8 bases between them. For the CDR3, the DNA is TGTGCCAGCAGTTGGCTCAAAACTGAAGCTTTCTTT. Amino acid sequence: CASSWLKTEAFF.

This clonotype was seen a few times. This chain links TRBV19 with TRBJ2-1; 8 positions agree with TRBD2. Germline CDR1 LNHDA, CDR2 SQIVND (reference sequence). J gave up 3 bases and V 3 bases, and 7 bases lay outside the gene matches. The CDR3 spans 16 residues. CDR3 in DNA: TGTGCCAGTAGTATCGGATCTACTAGCGGCTACAATGAGCAGTTCTTC. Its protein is CASSIGSTSGYNEQFF.

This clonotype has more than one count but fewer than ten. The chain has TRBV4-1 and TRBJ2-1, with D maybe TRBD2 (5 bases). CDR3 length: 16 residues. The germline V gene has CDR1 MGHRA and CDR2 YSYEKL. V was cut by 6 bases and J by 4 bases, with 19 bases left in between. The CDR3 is CASSTLGRTSYNEQFF. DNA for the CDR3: TGCGCCAGCAGTACCCTGGGCAGGACTTCTTACAATGAGCAGTTCTTC.

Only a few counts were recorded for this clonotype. The CDR3 here is CASSLAVAKNIQYF. CDR3 nucleotide sequence: TGTGCCAGCAGTTTAGCAGTAGCCAAAAACATTCAGTACTTC. The genes are TRBV12-3 or TRBV12-4 and TRBJ2-4, with D unresolved. Trimming stripped 0 bases from V and 0 bases from J, with 3 bases between. The CDR3 covers 14 residues.

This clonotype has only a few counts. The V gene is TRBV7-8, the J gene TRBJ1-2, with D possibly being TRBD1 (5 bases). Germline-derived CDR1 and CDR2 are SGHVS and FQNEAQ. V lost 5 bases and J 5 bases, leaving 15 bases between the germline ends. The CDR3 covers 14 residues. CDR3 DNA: TGTGCCAGCAGCCCCGGGACCGGGGGATATGGCTACACCTTC. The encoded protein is CASSPGTGGYGYTF.

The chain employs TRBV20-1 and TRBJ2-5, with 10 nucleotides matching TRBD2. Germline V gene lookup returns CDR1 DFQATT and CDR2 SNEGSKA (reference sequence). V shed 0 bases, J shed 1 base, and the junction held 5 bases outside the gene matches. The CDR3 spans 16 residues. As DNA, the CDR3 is TGCAGTGCTAGAGATTGGCTAGCGGGAGTCCAAGAGACCCAGTACTTC. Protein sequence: CSARDWLAGVQETQYF.

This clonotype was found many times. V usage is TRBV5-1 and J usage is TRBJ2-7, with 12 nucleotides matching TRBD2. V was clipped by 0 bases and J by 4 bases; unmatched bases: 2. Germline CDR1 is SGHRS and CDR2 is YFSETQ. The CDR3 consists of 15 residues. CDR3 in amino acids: CASSLETSGGYEQYF. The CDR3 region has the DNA TGCGCCAGCAGCTTGGAGACTAGCGGGGGATACGAGCAGTACTTC.

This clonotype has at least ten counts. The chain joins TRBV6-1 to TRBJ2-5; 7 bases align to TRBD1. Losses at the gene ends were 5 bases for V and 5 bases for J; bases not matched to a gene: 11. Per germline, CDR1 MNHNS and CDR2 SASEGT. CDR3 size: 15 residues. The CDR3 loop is CASSPQKGAPETQYF. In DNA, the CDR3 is TGTGCCAGCAGTCCACAGAAGGGGGCCCCGGAGACCCAGTACTTC.

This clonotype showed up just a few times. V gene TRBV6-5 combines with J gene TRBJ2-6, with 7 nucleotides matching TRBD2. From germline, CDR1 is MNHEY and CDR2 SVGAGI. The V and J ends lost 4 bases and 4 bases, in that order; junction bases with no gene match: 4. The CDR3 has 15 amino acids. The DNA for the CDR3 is TGTGCCAGCAGTTCGAGCGGGACGGGGGCCAACGTCCTGACTTTC. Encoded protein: CASSSSGTGANVLTF.

CDR3 sequence (DNA): TGTGCCAGCAGCTTAATTGGAAACACCATATATTTT. Translated, it gives CASSLIGNTIYF. The rearrangement joins TRBV7-9 to TRBJ1-3, with no clear D. V lost 2 bases and J 3 bases, leaving 2 bases between the germline ends. Germline V gives CDR1 SEHNR, CDR2 FQNEAQ (reference sequence). The CDR3 spans 12 residues.

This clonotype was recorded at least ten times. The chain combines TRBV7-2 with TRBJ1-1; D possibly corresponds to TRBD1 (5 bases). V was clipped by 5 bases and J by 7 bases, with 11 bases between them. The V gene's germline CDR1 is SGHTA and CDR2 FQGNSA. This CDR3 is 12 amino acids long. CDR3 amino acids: CASSLQGLEAFF. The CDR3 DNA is TGTGCCAGCAGCCTGCAGGGCCTTGAAGCTTTCTTT.

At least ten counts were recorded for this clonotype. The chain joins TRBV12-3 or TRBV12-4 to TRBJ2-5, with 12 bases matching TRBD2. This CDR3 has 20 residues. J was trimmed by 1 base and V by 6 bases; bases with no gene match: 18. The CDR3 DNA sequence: TGTGCCAGCAGCCAGAGGGCCGGACTAGCGGGGAGAAACATCCAAGAGACCCAGTACTTC. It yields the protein CASSQRAGLAGRNIQETQYF.

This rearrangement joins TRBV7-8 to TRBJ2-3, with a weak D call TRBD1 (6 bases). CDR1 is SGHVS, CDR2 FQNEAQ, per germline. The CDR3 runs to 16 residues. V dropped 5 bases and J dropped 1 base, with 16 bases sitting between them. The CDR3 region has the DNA TGTGCCAGCAGCCAGGGGCGGGCTAGCCGCACAGATACGCAGTATTTT. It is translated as CASSQGRASRTDTQYF.

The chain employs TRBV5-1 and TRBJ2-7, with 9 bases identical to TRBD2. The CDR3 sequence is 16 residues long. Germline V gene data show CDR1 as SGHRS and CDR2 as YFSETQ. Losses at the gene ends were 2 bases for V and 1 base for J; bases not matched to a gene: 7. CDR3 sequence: CASSFLLSGSSYEQYF. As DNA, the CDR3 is TGCGCCAGCAGCTTTCTCCTTAGCGGGAGTTCCTACGAGCAGTACTTC. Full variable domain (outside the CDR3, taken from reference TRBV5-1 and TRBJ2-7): KAGVTQTPRYLIKTRGQQVTLSCSPISGHRSVSWYQQTPGQGLQFLFEYFSETQRNKGNFPGRFSGRQFSNSRSEMNVSTLELGDSALYLCASSFLLSGSSYEQYFGPGTRLTVT.

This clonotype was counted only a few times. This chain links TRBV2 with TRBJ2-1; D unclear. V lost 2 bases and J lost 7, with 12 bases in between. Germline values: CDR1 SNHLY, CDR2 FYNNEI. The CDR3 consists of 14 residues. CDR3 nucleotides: TGTGCCAGCAGTGAATCCCCGGCTCGTAATGAGCAGTTCTTC. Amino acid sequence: CASSESPARNEQFF.

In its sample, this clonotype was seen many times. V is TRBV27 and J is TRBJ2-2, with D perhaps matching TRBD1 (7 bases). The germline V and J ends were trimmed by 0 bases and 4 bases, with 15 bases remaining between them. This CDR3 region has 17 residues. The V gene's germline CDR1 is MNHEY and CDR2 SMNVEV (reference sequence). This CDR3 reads CASSLSAGGIGTGELFF. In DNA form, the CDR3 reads TGTGCCAGCAGTTTATCAGCAGGGGGGATCGGCACCGGGGAGCTGTTTTTT.

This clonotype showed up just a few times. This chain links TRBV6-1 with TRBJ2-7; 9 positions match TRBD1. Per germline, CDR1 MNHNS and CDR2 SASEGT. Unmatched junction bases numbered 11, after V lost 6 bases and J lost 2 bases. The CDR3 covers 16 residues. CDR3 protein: CASSRDRAHTPYEQYV. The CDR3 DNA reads TGTGCCAGCAGCCGGGACAGGGCTCATACTCCCTACGAGCAGTACGTC.

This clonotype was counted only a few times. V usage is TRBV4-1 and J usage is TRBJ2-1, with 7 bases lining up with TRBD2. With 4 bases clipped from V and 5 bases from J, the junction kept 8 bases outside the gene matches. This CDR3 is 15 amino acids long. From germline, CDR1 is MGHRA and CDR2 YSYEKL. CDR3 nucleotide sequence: TGCGCCAGCAGCCGGCGGGGGAACCGGGACAATGAGCAGTTCTTC. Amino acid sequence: CASSRRGNRDNEQFF.

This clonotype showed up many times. The CDR3 region has the DNA TGCGCCAGCGACCCTACGAGAAACCGGGACAGGGCGCCAACCTATGGCTACACCTTC. Its translation: CASDPTRNRDRAPTYGYTF. The chain recombines TRBV5-1 with TRBJ1-2; 9 nucleotides agree with TRBD1. The CDR3 runs 19 residues. Unmatched junction bases numbered 23, after V lost 7 bases and J lost 4 bases. CDR1 and CDR2 (germline): SGHRS, YFSETQ.

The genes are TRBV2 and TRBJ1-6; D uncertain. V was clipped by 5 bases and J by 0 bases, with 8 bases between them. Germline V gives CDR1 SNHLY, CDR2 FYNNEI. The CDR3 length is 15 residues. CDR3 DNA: TGTGCCAGCAGTAGGGAGGGCTCCTATAATTCACCCCTCCACTTT. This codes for CASSREGSYNSPLHF.